This T cell receptor (beta chain) was profiled in a study of pediatric ulcerative colitis. Study in general: Most patients had pancolitis, and two had left-sided colitis.

Sequencing was performed with immunoSEQ multiplex PCR; in TCRdb, only in-frame clones are kept and a portion is missing. The data contain about 64,000 clones, over 65% of them singletons. The CDR3 runs to 11 residues. The V end was cut by 4 bases, the J end by 3 bases, with 6 bases between. Germline V gives CDR1 GTSNPN, CDR2 SVGIG (reference sequence). This chain joins TRBV30 and TRBJ1-2; no clear D. Sequencing used blood. The source of this sequence is a boy aged 5-17 years with moderate ulcerative colitis. CDR3 sequence reads: CAWTVDYGYTF. CDR3 DNA: TGTGCCTGGACAGTGGACTATGGCTACACCTTC.